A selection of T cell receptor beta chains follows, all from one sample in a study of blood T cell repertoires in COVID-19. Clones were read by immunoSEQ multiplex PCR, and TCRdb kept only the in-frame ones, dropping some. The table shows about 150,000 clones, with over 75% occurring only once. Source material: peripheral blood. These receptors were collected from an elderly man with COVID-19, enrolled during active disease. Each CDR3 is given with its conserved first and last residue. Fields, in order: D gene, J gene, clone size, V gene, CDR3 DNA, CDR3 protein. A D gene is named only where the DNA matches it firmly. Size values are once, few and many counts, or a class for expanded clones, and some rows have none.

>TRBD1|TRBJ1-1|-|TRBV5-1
TGCGCCAGCAGTCCTAGGGGACAGGGGAACACTGAAGCTTTCTTT
CASSPRGQGNTEAFF
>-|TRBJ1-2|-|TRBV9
TGTGCCAGCAGCGCAGGGATTAACTATGGCTACACCTTC
CASSAGINYGYTF
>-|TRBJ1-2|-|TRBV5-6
TGTGCCAGCAGCTCCACCGGCAGGCATGGCTACACCTTC
CASSSTGRHGYTF
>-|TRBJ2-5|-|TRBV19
TGTGCCAGTAGTACACAGGGTCGTATTGAGACCCAGTACTTC
CASSTQGRIETQYF
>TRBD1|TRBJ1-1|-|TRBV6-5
TGTGCCAGCAGGACAATCGGGACAGGGCACACTGAAGCTTTCTTT
CASRTIGTGHTEAFF
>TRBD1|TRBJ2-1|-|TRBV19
TGTGCCACCGATGACAGGGGGCGCGGGGAGCAGTTCTTC
CATDDRGRGEQFF
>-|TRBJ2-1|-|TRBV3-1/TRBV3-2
TGTGCCAGCAGCCAAGATTACCCCACTAGCCACAATGAGCAGTTCTTC
CASSQDYPTSHNEQFF
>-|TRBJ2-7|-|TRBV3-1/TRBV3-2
TGTGCCAGCAGTCGGACAGAAACATCATACCGGTCCCTATACTTC
CASSRTETSYRSLYF
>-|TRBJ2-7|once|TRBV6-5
TGTGCCAGCAGCCTAGTCGATCGGTACGAGCAGTACTTC
CASSLVDRYEQYF
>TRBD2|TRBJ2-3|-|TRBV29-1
TGCAGCGTCGGGGGGGGACACACCAGCACAGATACGCAGTATTTT
CSVGGGHTSTDTQYF
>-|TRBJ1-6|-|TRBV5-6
TGTGCCAGCATCTTAGCGTCTGAATATAATTCACCCCTCCACTTT
CASILASEYNSPLHF
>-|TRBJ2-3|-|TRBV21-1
TGTGCCAGCAGAGGGGGCGAGGCACCAAGAGGCACAGATACGCAGTATTTT
CASRGGEAPRGTDTQYF
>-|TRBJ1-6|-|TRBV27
TGTGCCAGCAGTTTATCGAAGCAGGGGAACTCACCCCTCCACTTT
CASSLSKQGNSPLHF
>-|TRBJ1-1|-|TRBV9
TGTGCCAGCAGCGTAGCGGGGGGCCTGGACACTGAAGCTTTCTTT
CASSVAGGLDTEAFF
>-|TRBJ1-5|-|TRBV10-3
TGTGCCATCAGTGACGGGAATCAGCCCCAGCATTTT
CAISDGNQPQHF
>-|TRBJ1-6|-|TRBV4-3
TGCGCCAGCAGCCAAGAGCGTGCAGGGTCGGGTTCACCCCTCCACTTT
CASSQERAGSGSPLHF
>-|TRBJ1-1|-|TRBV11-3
TGTGCCAGCAGCTCGCCTCTTACACTGAACACTGAAGCTTTCTTT
CASSSPLTLNTEAFF
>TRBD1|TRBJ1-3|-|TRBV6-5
TGTGCCAGCAGCCGCGGACAGGAAGGAAACACCATATATTTT
CASSRGQEGNTIYF
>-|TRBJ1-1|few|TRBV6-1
TGTGCCAGCAGTGTTGCGAGCGGCAGGCCGGTGTTGGAAGCTTTCTTT
CASSVASGRPVLEAFF
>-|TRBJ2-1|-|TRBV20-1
TGCAGTGCTAGTTCGGGACACAGTGGGAATGAGCAGTTCTTC
CSASSGHSGNEQFF
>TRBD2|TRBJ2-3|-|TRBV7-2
TGTGCCAGCAGCCCAAAGCGGGGGGGGGATACGCAGTATTTT
CASSPKRGGDTQYF
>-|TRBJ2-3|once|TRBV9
TGTGCCAGCAGCGGAAGTAGCCGGTCTAGAGATACGCAGTATTTT
CASSGSSRSRDTQYF
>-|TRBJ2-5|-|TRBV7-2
TGTGCCAGCGCCCGGCAGGGGGAGACCCAGTACTTC
CASARQGETQYF
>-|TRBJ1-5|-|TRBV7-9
TGTGCCAGCAGCCCGACAGGAGATCAGCCCCAGCATTTT
CASSPTGDQPQHF
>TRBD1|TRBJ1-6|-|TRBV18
TGTGCCAGCTCACCTTTTCCGGGACAGGGGGCATATAGGGCACCCCTCCACTTT
CASSPFPGQGAYRAPLHF
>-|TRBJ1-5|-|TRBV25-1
TGTGCCAGCAGTGAATTCCGAGATCAGCCCCAGCATTTT
CASSEFRDQPQHF
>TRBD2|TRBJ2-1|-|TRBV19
TGTGCCAGTAGTATAGCGGGGGGAATCTACAATGAGCAGTTCTTC
CASSIAGGIYNEQFF
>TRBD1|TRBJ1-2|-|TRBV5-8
TGTGCCAGCAGCTTCGGACAGGTAGCCTATGGCTACACCTTC
CASSFGQVAYGYTF
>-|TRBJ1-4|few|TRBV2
TGTGCCAGCAGTGAACTGGGGGGGGCTGAAAAACTGTTTTTT
CASSELGGAEKLFF
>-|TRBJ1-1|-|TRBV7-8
TGTGCCAGCAGCTTAGAGGTCGGGATTCTAGTGAACACTGAAGCTTTCTTT
CASSLEVGILVNTEAFF
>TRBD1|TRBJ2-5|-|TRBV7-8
TGTGCCAGCAGCGCCAGGGTGACAGGGTCTACGGAGACCCAGTACTTC
CASSARVTGSTETQYF
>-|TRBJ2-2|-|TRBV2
TGTGCCGTGCAAGGAGGCACTCTGAACACCGGGGAGCTGTTTTTT
CAVQGGTLNTGELFF
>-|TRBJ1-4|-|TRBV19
TGTGCCAGTAGTATAGGAGGCCGACTCATAGAAAAACTGTTTTTT
CASSIGGRLIEKLFF
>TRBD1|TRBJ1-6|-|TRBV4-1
TGCGCCAGCAGCCCCAGGACAGGCTGGGGGTATAATTCACCCCTCCACTTT
CASSPRTGWGYNSPLHF
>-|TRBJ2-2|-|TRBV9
TGTGCCAGCAGCGCGGGACACAACACCGGGGAGCTGTTTTTT
CASSAGHNTGELFF
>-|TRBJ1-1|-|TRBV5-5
TGTGCCAGCAGCTTACTCGGACAGTCGAACACTGAAGCTTTCTTT
CASSLLGQSNTEAFF
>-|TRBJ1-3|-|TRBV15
TGTGCCACCAGCAGAGAGCGGAGCTCTGGAAACACCATATATTTT
CATSRERSSGNTIYF
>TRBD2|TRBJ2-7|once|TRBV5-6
TGTGCCAGCAGCTTTTACGGGGGGGGGCCCCACGAGCAGTACTTC
CASSFYGGGPHEQYF